This TCR beta chain was captured by sequencing in a study of T-cell reconstitution after alpha-beta-depleted transplantation in children. Study-wide points: Surviving recipient cells, namely T cells and thymic progenitors, were the source of high day-60 TCRbeta diversity in some patients. Most T-cell counts and diversity one year after the transplant came from T cells that were newly produced.

From germline, CDR1 is MGHRA and CDR2 YSYEKL. Trimming took off 0 bases at V and 3 bases at J, with 27 bases between the two ends. The CDR3 contains 20 residues. About this clonotype itself: Its antigen is not known.

This sample's TCRbeta library carried unique molecular identifier barcodes. TCRdb passed the PCR reads through MiXCR, listing each CDR3 protein once. In the table there are some 290,000 distinct CDR3 sequences, over 20% of which are singletons. The clonotype comes from a male patient between 5 and 17 years old who had a stem cell transplant for acute lymphoblastic leukemia, so the T cells may come from the graft donor. The V call is TRBV4-1, the J call TRBJ2-7, with D possibly matching TRBD2 (6 bases). Specimen: PBMCs, mostly from graft donor cells, collected 180 days after TCRalphabeta/CD19-depleted stem cell transplant. Written as DNA, the CDR3 is TGCGCCAGCAGCCAAGAGACTCGCGGGGCTTACCGTATCCCAGTCTACGAGCAGTACTTC. Encoded protein: CASSQETRGAYRIPVYEQYF.